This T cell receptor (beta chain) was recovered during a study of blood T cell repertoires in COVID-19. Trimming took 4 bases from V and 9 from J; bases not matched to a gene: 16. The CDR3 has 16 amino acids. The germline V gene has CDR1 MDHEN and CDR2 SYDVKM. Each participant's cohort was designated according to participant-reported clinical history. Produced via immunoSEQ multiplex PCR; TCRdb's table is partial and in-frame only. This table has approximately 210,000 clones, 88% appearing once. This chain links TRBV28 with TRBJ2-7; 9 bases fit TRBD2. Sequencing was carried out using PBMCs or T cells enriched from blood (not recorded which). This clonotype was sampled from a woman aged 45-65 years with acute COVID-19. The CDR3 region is CASSSRAGGAFNLQYF. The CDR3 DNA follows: TGTGCCAGCAGTTCCCGAGCGGGAGGCGCCTTCAATCTGCAGTACTTC.